Described below is a single T cell receptor (beta chain) sequence and its context. The data were produced by immunoSEQ multiplex PCR, yet TCRdb's version contains in-frame clones alone and is incomplete. The table records 650,000 to 950,000 clones, approximately 85% of them present only once. The data derive from a study of shared T cell receptors in the human thymus. J lost 4 bases, V lost 3 bases, and 8 bases had no gene match. Germline V gene lookup returns CDR1 KGHSH and CDR2 LQKENI. This CDR3 is built from 16 residues. A further study also used this sample, focusing on human thymus T cells. That study adds: Immunologically healthy infants in Finland undergoing congenital heart defect surgery were the donors. Thymus was obtained from resections taken during corrective heart surgery. Within thymic and blood repertoires, V and J gene usage appeared to be biased. Reports from related research described highly overlapping thymic repertoires among unrelated individuals.

Sequencing was carried out using thymocytes. This chain links TRBV18 with TRBJ1-1, with TRBD1 matching 10 bases. The TCR sequence derives from a girl under three years old with a congenital heart defect. In nucleotides, the CDR3 is TGTGCCAGCTCACCTTTGTCCGGGACAGGGGTCACTGAAGCTTTCTTT. The encoded protein is CASSPLSGTGVTEAFF. The entire variable domain, with the rest obtained from reference TRBV18 and TRBJ1-1, is as follows: NAGVMQNPRHLVRRRGQEARLRCSPMKGHSHVYWYRQLPEEGLKFMVYLQKENIIDESGMPKERFSAEFPKEGPSILRIQQVVRGDSAAYFCASSPLSGTGVTEAFFGQGTRLTVV.